The rows below give T cell receptor beta chains drawn from one sample of a study of T cell responses to AZD1222 COVID-19 vaccine. Sequencing was performed with immunoSEQ multiplex PCR; in TCRdb, only in-frame clones are kept and a portion is missing. This sample has 120,000 or so clones, with roughly 88% found just once. The sample here was peripheral blood, taken on day 0 of AZD1222 vaccination. These receptors all come from an adult in good health. CDR3s leave out the opening cysteine and the closing phenylalanine or tryptophan.

cdr3_length	j_call	v_call	cdr3_aa
14	TRBJ2-5	TRBV15	ATRRAVAGGLETQY
12	TRBJ2-7	TRBV5-4	ASSLGTSGYEQY
14	TRBJ1-2	TRBV2	ASTKTGFGSTYGYT
11	TRBJ2-1	TRBV6-5	ASTYRSELEQF
12	TRBJ1-2	TRBV5-4	ASSLAQGLRGYT
15	TRBJ2-7	TRBV7-6	ASSLGKPGQVEYEQY
16	TRBJ2-3	TRBV6-8	ASSYVTVDITSGDTQY
11	TRBJ2-3	TRBV28	ATTDRSPDTQY
9	TRBJ2-7	TRBV20-1	SVGQAYEQY
13	TRBJ1-5	TRBV28	ASSLSPGSGQPQH
13	TRBJ2-7	TRBV9	ASSVGDSASYEQY
10	TRBJ1-1	TRBV6-6	ASIKDGIEAF
14	TRBJ2-1	TRBV9	ASSEMTGAFYNEQF
14	TRBJ2-1	TRBV6-1	ASSEVEGRLSNEQF
14	TRBJ2-2	TRBV5-8	ASSSGQGPYTGELF
11	TRBJ2-3	TRBV2	ASKGEPLDTQY
14	TRBJ1-5	TRBV28	ASSSPRAVGNQPQH
10	TRBJ2-3	TRBV4-1	ASSQTRGPKY
14	TRBJ1-5	TRBV5-6	ASSLAGQSSNQPQH
12	TRBJ1-2	TRBV7-9	ASSSTGTGDGYT
13	TRBJ1-1	TRBV7-2	ASSSRTGVNTEAF
15	TRBJ2-5	TRBV25-1	ASSEASTNPDPETQY
12	TRBJ1-2	TRBV25-1	ASSEFNGNYGYT
13	TRBJ2-5	TRBV5-6	ASSRKGSGAGAQY
11	TRBJ1-3	TRBV30	AWDEGSGDTIY
12	TRBJ1-1	TRBV11-2	ASNRWGENTEAF
20	TRBJ1-4	TRBV6-6	ASSSPGQGFGAHEFGNEKLF